The T cell receptor beta chain under discussion was sequenced for a study of blood T cell repertoires in COVID-19. Study-wide context: Acute-phase and convalescent COVID-19 samples originated in the United States, Italy and Spain. The analysed material was cDNA or gDNA that came from T cells, B-cell-depleted T cells, or PBMCs.

This clone was picked up a small number of times. The assay was immunoSEQ multiplex PCR, and TCRdb's table has in-frame clones only and misses some. The sample contains 150,000 to 200,000 clones, 77% of which appear only once. Germline-derived CDR1 and CDR2 are LNHDA and SQIVND (reference sequence). V dropped 3 bases and J dropped 3; count of bases not matched to a gene: 6. This CDR3 comprises 15 residues. This TCR was recovered from a man in his 70s with acute or convalescent COVID-19. The chain couples TRBV19 to TRBJ2-7, with 9 bases fitting TRBD1. Source material: peripheral blood. Here the CDR3 DNA reads TGTGCCAGTAGTATCCTGACAGGGGGGGTCTACGAGCAGTACTTC. This sequence encodes CASSILTGGVYEQYF.